This TCR beta chain came from a study of blood T cell repertoires in COVID-19. The study recruited people aged 18 to 89 years across about two dozen US areas. This clone turned up a few times. TCRdb's copy holds only in-frame clones and misses some; the assay was immunoSEQ multiplex PCR. The data contain under 450,000 clones, 80% to 85% of them singletons. The CDR3 has 14 residues. Trimming shortened V by 7 bases and J by 7 bases, and 17 bases separated the two germline ends. CDR1 SGDLS and CDR2 YYNGEE come from the germline V gene. The chain carries TRBV9 and TRBJ2-2; TRBD1 is a possible D gene (6 bases). The TCR sequence derives from a woman between 45 and 60 years old who had recovered from COVID-19. The sequenced sample was PBMCs or T cells enriched from blood (not recorded which). The CDR3 protein is CASARDNTGGELFF. The CDR3 region has the DNA TGTGCCAGCGCCCGGGACAATACTGGCGGGGAGCTGTTTTTT.